This TCR beta chain was sequenced during a study of molecular identifiers for immune sequencing clone quantification. Background on the study: Sequencing covered four of five parts into which replicate RNA from around 20,000 or 100,000 naive CD8 cells was split.

Points on this clonotype: A much larger clone is a single base away; this may be a read error.

Sorted naive CD8 T cells, roughly 19,000 to 1,000,000, were sequenced from 10%, 30% or 50% RNA. Sorting recovered naive CD8 T cells on a CD8+CD4-CCR7+CD45RA+ profile. Preparation methods for the bulk TCR libraries were those previously described, with listed TCR primers. TCRdb reanalysed the PCR reads using MiXCR and keeps one entry per CDR3 protein. The sample contains about 320,000 distinct CDR3 sequences, around 21% of which appear only once. The CDR3 is made up of 15 amino acids. Germline CDR1 reads SEHNR; CDR2 reads FQNEAQ (reference sequence). The genes are TRBV7-9 and TRBJ1-5; D not certain. Sequenced: naive CD8+ T cells from blood, with Jurkat cell RNA spiked in. The subset: FACS-sorted CD8+CD4-CCR7+CD45RA+ naive T cells. The TCR originated in a human donor in good health. Some libraries in this study had Jurkat cell RNA spiked in. CDR3 region: CASSIGENSNRPQHF. CDR3 bases: TGTGCCAGCAGTATTGGGGAGAATAGCAATCGGCCCCAGCATTTT.